Sequencing of this T cell receptor (beta chain) was carried out in a study of blood T cell repertoires in COVID-19. Across the whole study: Sites across the United States, Italy and Spain contributed samples from acute and convalescent COVID-19.

Trimming at V came to 4 bases and at J to 4 bases, leaving 9 bases not matched to a gene. This CDR3 comprises 16 residues. Looked up from germline, CDR1 is LGHNA and CDR2 is YSLEER. Original processing notes: Amplifying reference gene primers gave estimates of nucleated cell counts. Clones were read by immunoSEQ multiplex PCR, and TCRdb kept only the in-frame ones, dropping some. V and J calls and clone size are those listed in that table; D and trimming were worked out from the DNA. The sample includes fewer than 600,000 clones, roughly 90% of them seen just once. Assignment of participants to cohorts was predicated upon participant-reported clinical history.

The sequencing sample was made of PBMCs or T cells enriched from blood (not recorded which). This TCR came from a middle-aged woman who had recovered from COVID-19. The gene calls are TRBV4-3 and TRBJ2-1; TRBD2 matches 8 bases. This CDR3 is CASSLRGGRIYNEQFF. The CDR3 nucleotides read TGCGCCAGCAGCCTACGCGGCGGGAGGATTTACAATGAGCAGTTCTTC.